This T cell receptor beta chain was identified during a study of blood T cell repertoires in COVID-19. Study at large: The United States, Italy and Spain supplied acute and convalescent COVID-19 samples.

Under the authors' procedure: The assay estimated nucleated cells by amplifying reference gene primers. The repertoire was sequenced with immunoSEQ multiplex PCR; TCRdb's copy has only in-frame clones and lacks some. The V and J calls and clone size were taken over from that table, and D and trimming were inferred from the DNA. The sample includes 100,000 or so clones, approximately 80% of them seen just once. Looked up from germline, CDR1 is MGHRA and CDR2 is YSYEKL. The CDR3 length is 18 residues. V lost 0 bases to trimming and J lost 2 bases; unmatched junction nucleotides: 9. This clone was recorded once.

The receptor was derived from a human donor in a cohort sampled during active COVID-19. Sequencing was performed on peripheral blood. This chain uses TRBV4-1 with TRBJ2-7; 11 bases match TRBD2. CDR3 protein: CASSQEGAGTSGPYEQYF. The CDR3 DNA reads as TGCGCCAGCAGCCAAGAAGGGGCCGGGACTAGCGGACCCTACGAGCAGTACTTC.